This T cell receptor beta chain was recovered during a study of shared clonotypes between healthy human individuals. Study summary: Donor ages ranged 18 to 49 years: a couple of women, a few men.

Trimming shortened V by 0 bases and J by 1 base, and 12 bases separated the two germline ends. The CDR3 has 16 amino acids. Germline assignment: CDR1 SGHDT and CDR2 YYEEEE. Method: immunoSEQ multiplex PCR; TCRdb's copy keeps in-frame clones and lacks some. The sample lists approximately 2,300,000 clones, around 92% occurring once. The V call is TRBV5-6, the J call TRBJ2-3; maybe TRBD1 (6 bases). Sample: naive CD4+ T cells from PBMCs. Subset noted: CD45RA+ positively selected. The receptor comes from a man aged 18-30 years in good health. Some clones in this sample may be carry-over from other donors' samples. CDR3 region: CASSLVGGVGTDTQYF. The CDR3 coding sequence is TGTGCCAGCAGCTTGGTAGGGGGAGTAGGCACAGATACGCAGTATTTT.